A selection of T cell receptor beta chains follows, all from one sample in a study of shared clonotypes between healthy human individuals. Sequenced by immunoSEQ multiplex PCR; TCRdb stores in-frame clones only, minus some. The sample yields 2 million to 2.5 million clones, about 94% seen once. Sequenced: naive CD4+ T cells sorted from blood. Source of these receptors: a man between 18 and 29 years old in good health. The CDR3 runs from the conserved cysteine through the conserved F or W. Fields, in order: CDR3 length, V gene, J gene, CDR3 protein.

12	TRBV7-2	TRBJ2-7	CASSEGFYEQYF
16	TRBV28	TRBJ1-6	CASSFGGIFYNSPLHF
15	TRBV11-2	TRBJ2-5	CASSLDEAVWETQYF
13	TRBV10-3	TRBJ2-7	CAISESPGYEQYF
15	TRBV7-2	TRBJ2-7	CASNGGLAGGYEQYF
13	TRBV10-3	TRBJ1-2	CAITSSGGGGYTF
14	TRBV6-5	TRBJ1-2	CASRDWAGGDGYTF
13	TRBV6-5	TRBJ2-3	CASSYGKPDTQYF
15	TRBV14	TRBJ2-5	CASSQEGGGFRTQYF
17	TRBV4-3	TRBJ1-2	CASSQEAFYNPPPGYTF
15	TRBV5-4	TRBJ2-1	CASSLPRDSYNEQFF
15	TRBV15	TRBJ1-3	CATSRDRDSGNTIYF
15	TRBV27	TRBJ2-3	CASSPWTSGSDTQYF
19	TRBV27	TRBJ2-7	CASSLSSFYTGTGTYEQYF
13	TRBV28	TRBJ2-7	CASSSGQTYEQYF
15	TRBV19	TRBJ1-2	CASSPGQGVDYGYTF
13	TRBV19	TRBJ1-5	CASTQQGNQPQHF
15	TRBV30	TRBJ1-5	CAWSRTGALNQPQHF
14	TRBV9	TRBJ2-7	CASSVDPGGREQYF
14	TRBV5-6	TRBJ1-2	CASSTSGTGYGYTF
15	TRBV28	TRBJ1-5	CASIYSSYSNQPQHF
14	TRBV9	TRBJ2-7	CASSVRQGAYEQYF
15	TRBV10-3	TRBJ2-7	CAISESGGSSYEQYF
14	TRBV5-1	TRBJ2-5	CASSLEGGRETQYF
16	TRBV18	TRBJ2-5	CASSPRQGGGQETQYF
14	TRBV11-1	TRBJ2-3	CASSPGSYTDTQYF
16	TRBV11-2	TRBJ1-4	CASSLVGGESSEKLFF
13	TRBV19	TRBJ2-5	CASSIPSTKTQYF
13	TRBV19	TRBJ2-5	CASRDRQQETQYF
15	TRBV30	TRBJ1-3	CAWKNRPHSGNTIYF
16	TRBV30	TRBJ1-4	CAWSPPRGTVNEKLFF
14	TRBV4-3	TRBJ2-5	CASSGSYLQETQYF
15	TRBV7-9	TRBJ2-3	CASSLVFGSTDTQYF
15	TRBV25-1	TRBJ2-7	CASSGSETGNYEQYF
14	TRBV18	TRBJ1-4	CASRQGASNEKLFF
15	TRBV7-2	TRBJ2-2	CASSSGTANTGELFF
11	TRBV25-1	TRBJ1-3	CASSPGYTIYF
14	TRBV16	TRBJ1-1	CASSQTPGQGIIKF
12	TRBV18	TRBJ2-3	CASSPGQGAQYF
14	TRBV6-1	TRBJ1-3	CASSEIGARNTIYF
15	TRBV5-1	TRBJ1-1	CASSLGGTKGTEAFF
15	TRBV5-4	TRBJ1-2	CASRGWGDTPYGYTF
14	TRBV7-2	TRBJ1-1	CASSPTTGSAEAFF
13	TRBV12-2	TRBJ2-7	CARPPGRAYEQYF
14	TRBV4-1	TRBJ2-7	CASSHNRGAYEQYF
10	TRBV20-1	TRBJ2-7	CSAPTDEQYF
15	TRBV6-5	TRBJ2-3	CASSYGQDPTDTQYF
17	TRBV7-2	TRBJ2-5	CASSLELGSGIGETQYF
14	TRBV28	TRBJ1-1	CASSPVSLNTEAFF
14	TRBV6-6	TRBJ1-6	CASAGGDYNSPLHF
13	TRBV30	TRBJ1-1	CADSGLPNTEAFF
13	TRBV7-2	TRBJ1-1	CASSLSMMTEAFF
11	TRBV7-2	TRBJ1-2	CASSLVGGYTF
14	TRBV6-1	TRBJ1-4	CASSRTSTNEKLFF
13	TRBV18	TRBJ1-1	CASSGDMNTEAFF